This TCR beta chain was recorded in a study of shared clonotypes between healthy human individuals. Study summary: The donors, a couple of women and a few men, were aged 18 to 49.

V gave up 5 bases and J gave up 0 bases, with 8 bases separating them. This CDR3 comprises 14 residues. The V gene's germline CDR1 is ENHRY and CDR2 SYGVKD. For every subset, genomic DNA was evenly distributed across several immunoSEQ plates. Repertoires were generated with immunoSEQ multiplex PCR, while TCRdb's copy carries only in-frame clones and drops some. The sample shows roughly 510,000 clones, about 80% of them seen only once. Donors had no recently reported acute infections or vaccinations and were HIV-negative. Every donor, a Caucasian adult, lived in Nashville, Tennessee. The TCR sequence derives from a woman aged 40 to 50 in good health. Some clones in this sample may be carry-over from other donors' samples. V is TRBV10-3 and J is TRBJ2-4, with D possibly matching TRBD1 (6 bases). The sequencing input was PBMCs. The CDR3 coding sequence is TGTGCCATCAGTACAGGGACAGCCAAAAACATTCAGTACTTC. It yields the protein CAISTGTAKNIQYF.